One TCR beta chain is described in this entry. What it binds is unknown. This sample stems from a study of cytomegalovirus exposure and HLA in healthy donors. Study-level information: The same platform as the roughly 630 first-cohort repertoires was used for the 95 to 150 validation repertoires, a later analysis reported. General study results and limits: It was found in a later analysis that first-cohort TCR clusters tended to co-occur in the 130 or so validation repertoires. Listed as cytomegalovirus-associated were 164 TCR beta chains. Usually a TCR sequence was rare, but some public TCRs were found in many donors.

The assay was immunoSEQ multiplex PCR, and TCRdb's table has in-frame clones only and misses some. The sample consists of 120,000 to 150,000 clones, more than 75% of them appearing once. The germline CDR1 and CDR2 sequences are SEHNR and FQNEAQ (reference sequence). Trimming removed 5 bases at V and 7 bases at J, with 12 bases between. The CDR3 length is 13 residues. Specimen: PBMCs. The receptor was isolated from a man in his late teens or twenties in good health and CMV-seropositive. This sequence joins TRBV7-9 and TRBJ2-1, with D possibly matching TRBD1 (6 bases). CDR3 coding DNA: TGTGCCAGCAGCCCGGACAGTTTAAATGAGCAGTTCTTC. It yields the protein CASSPDSLNEQFF.